The T cell receptor (beta chain) under discussion was sequenced for a study of T cell repertoires in cytomegalovirus infection. Looking at the study overall: It was recently identified HLA-C-restricted and well-studied HLA-B-restricted CMV epitopes that the study used. A matching HLA type, together with CMV infection, was signaled by public TCR beta signatures.

MiXCR, applied by TCRdb to the reads, yields one record per CDR3 protein. The data hold around 230,000 distinct CDR3 sequences, with 35% to 40% observed a single time. This clonotype was seen a few times. The antigen is undetermined. V lost 3 bases to trimming and J lost 5 bases, with 16 bases between them. Germline V gives CDR1 SEHNR, CDR2 FQNEAQ (reference sequence). The CDR3 runs to 15 residues. Study-wide findings and caveats: Individuals carrying CMV plus the relevant HLA were identified by cumulative frequency of public TCR beta families.

This chain joins TRBV7-9 and TRBJ1-1, with a weak D call TRBD1 (6 bases). Specimen: CD8+ T cells from cultured PBMCs, collected from culture after CMV antigen stimulation. This clonotype was obtained from a human donor in good health (CMV status not recorded). Some clones in this sample may be carry-over from other donors' samples. CDR3 DNA: TGTGCCAGCAGCTTTTTTAGAGAAGGGGGGACTGAAGCTTTCTTT. Its translation is CASSFFREGGTEAFF.